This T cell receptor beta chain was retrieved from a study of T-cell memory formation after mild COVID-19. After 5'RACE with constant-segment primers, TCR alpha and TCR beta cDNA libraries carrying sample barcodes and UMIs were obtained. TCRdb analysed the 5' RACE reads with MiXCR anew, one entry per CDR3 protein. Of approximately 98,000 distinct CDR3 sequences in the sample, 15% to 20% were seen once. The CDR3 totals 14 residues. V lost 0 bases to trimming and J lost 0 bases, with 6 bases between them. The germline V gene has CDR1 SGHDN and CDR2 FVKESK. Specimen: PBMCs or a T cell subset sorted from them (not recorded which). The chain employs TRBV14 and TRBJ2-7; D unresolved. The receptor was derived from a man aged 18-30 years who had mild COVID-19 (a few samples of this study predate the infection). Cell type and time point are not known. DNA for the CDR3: TGTGCCAGCAGCCAAGATTCTCTCTCCTACGAGCAGTACTTC. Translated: CASSQDSLSYEQYF.